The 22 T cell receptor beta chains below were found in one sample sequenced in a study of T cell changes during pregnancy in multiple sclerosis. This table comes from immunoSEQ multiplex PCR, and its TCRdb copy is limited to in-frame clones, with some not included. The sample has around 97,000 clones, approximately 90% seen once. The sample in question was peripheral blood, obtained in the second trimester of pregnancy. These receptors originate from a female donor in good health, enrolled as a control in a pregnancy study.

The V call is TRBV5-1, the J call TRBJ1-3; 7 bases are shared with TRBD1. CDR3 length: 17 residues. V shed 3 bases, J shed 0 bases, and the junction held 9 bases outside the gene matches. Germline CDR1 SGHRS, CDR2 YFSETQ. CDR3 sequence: CASSSSGTAFSGNTIYF. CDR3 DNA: TGCGCCAGCAGCTCCTCCGGGACAGCCTTCTCTGGAAACACCATATATTTT.

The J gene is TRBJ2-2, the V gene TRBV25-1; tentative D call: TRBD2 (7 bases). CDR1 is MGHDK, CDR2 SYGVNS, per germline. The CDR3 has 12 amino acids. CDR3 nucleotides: TGTGCTACCGCGGGGGCTGGCGGGGAGCTGTTTTTT. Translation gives CATAGAGGELFF.

As DNA, the CDR3 is TGTGCCAGCAGTTTATCGATAGGGGAGAACACTGAAGCTTTCTTT. Its protein product is CASSLSIGENTEAFF. The rearrangement links TRBV28 to TRBJ1-1; D might be TRBD1 (5 bases). Trimming cost V 1 base and J 1 base, with 10 bases left between them. The germline V gene encodes CDR1 MDHEN and CDR2 SYDVKM. This CDR3 has 15 amino acids.

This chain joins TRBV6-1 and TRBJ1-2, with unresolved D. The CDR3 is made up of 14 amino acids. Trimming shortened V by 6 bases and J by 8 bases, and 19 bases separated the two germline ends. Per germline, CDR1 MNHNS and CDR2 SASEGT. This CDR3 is CASSSALKGRGYTF. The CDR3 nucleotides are TGTGCCAGCAGCAGCGCCTTAAAAGGCCGGGGCTACACCTTC.

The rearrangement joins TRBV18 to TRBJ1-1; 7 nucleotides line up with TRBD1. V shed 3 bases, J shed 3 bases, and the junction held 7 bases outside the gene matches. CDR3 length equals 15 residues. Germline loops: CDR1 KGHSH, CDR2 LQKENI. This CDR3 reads CASSPPQGGDTEAFF. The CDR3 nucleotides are TGTGCCAGCTCACCTCCTCAGGGGGGAGACACTGAAGCTTTCTTT. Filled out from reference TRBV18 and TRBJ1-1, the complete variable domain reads NAGVMQNPRHLVRRRGQEARLRCSPMKGHSHVYWYRQLPEEGLKFMVYLQKENIIDESGMPKERFSAEFPKEGPSILRIQQVVRGDSAAYFCASSPPQGGDTEAFFGQGTRLTVV.

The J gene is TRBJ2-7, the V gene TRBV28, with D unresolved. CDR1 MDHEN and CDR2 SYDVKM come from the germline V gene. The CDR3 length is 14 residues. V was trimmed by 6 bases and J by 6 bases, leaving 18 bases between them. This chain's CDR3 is CASSLPILSSEQYF. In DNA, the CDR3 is TGTGCCAGCAGCCTCCCCATTCTGTCCAGCGAGCAGTACTTC.

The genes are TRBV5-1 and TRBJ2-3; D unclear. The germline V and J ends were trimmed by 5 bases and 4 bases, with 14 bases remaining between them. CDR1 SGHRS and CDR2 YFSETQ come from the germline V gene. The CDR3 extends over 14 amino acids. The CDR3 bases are TGCGCCAGCAGGGAGAGAACGATACCAGATACGCAGTATTTT. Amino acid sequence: CASRERTIPDTQYF.

The CDR3 reads CASSLVGTDNSPLHF. In nucleotides, the CDR3 is TGTGCCAGCAGCTTAGTAGGGACAGATAATTCACCCCTCCACTTT. V gene TRBV7-2 combines with J gene TRBJ1-6, with TRBD1 identical over 7 bases. The CDR3 runs 15 residues. After removal of 1 base from V and 5 bases from J, the junction contained 2 bases not matched to a gene. Germline values: CDR1 SGHTA, CDR2 FQGNSA.

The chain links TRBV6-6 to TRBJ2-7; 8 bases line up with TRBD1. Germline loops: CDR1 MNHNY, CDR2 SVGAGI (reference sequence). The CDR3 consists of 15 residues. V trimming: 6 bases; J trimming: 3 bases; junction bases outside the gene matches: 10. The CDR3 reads CASRQNRGKGYEQYF. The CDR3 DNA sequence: TGTGCCAGCAGACAAAACAGGGGGAAAGGCTACGAGCAGTACTTC.

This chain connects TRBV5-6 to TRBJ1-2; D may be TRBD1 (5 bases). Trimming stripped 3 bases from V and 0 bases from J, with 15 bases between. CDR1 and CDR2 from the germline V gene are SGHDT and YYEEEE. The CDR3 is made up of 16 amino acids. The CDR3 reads CASSWSPGMSNYGYTF. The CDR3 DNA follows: TGTGCCAGCAGCTGGAGTCCAGGGATGTCTAACTATGGCTACACCTTC.

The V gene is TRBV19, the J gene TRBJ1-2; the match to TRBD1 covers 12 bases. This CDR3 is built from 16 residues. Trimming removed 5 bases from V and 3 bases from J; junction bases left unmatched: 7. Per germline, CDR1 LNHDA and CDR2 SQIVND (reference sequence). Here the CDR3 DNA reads TGTGCCAGTAGTCTCCCAGGGACAGGGGGCGACTATGGCTACACCTTC. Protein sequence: CASSLPGTGGDYGYTF.

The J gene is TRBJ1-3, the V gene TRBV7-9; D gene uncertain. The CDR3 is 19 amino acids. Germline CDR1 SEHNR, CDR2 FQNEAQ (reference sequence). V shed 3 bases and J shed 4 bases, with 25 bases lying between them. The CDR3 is CASSFPLPGRGKSGNTIYF. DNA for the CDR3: TGTGCCAGCAGCTTCCCCCTCCCCGGCCGGGGAAAGTCCGGAAACACCATATATTTT.

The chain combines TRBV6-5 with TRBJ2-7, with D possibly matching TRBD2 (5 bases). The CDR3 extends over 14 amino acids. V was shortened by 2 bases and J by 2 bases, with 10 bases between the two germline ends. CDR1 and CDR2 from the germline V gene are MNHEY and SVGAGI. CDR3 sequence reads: CASSYGGSPYEQYF. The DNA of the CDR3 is TGTGCCAGCAGTTACGGCGGGTCCCCCTACGAGCAGTACTTC.

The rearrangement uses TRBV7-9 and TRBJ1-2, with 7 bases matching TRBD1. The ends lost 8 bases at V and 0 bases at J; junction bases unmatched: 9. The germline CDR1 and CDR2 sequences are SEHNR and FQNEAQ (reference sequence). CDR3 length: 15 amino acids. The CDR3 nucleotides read TGTGCCAGCGGATTCGGACAGGCAACTAACTATGGCTACACCTTC. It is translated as CASGFGQATNYGYTF.

CDR3 nucleotide sequence: TGCGCCAGCAGCTTGTTAGTTAGAGGCAACAACCTTAATACTGAAGCTTTCTTT. Translation: CASSLLVRGNNLNTEAFF. The chain carries TRBV5-1 and TRBJ1-1, with D unclear. V shed 1 base and J shed 5 bases, with 24 bases lying between them. Germline V lookup: CDR1 SGHRS, CDR2 YFSETQ. The CDR3 sequence is 18 residues long.

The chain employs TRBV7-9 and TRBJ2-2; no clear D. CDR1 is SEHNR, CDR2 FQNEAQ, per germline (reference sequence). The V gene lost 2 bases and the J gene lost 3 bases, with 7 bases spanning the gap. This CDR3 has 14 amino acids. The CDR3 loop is CASSLTVDTGELFF. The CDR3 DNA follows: TGTGCCAGCAGCTTAACGGTGGACACCGGGGAGCTGTTTTTT.

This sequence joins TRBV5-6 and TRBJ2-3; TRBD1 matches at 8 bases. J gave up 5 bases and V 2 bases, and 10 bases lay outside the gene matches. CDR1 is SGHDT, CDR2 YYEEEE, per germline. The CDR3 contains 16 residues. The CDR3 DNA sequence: TGTGCCAGCAGCTTAATCGCCAGGGGGCGAGTAGATACGCAGTATTTT. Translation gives CASSLIARGRVDTQYF.

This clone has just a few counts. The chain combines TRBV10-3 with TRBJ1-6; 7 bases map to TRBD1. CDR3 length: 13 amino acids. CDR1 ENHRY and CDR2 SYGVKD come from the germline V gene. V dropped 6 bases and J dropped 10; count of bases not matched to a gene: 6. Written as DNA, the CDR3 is TGTGCCATCAGGGGGACAGAGGGGTCACCCCTCCACTTT. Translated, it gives CAIRGTEGSPLHF.

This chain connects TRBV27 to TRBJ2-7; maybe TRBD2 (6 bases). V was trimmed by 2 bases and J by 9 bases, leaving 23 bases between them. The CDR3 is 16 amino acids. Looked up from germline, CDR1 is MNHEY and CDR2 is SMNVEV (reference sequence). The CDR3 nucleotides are TGTGCCAGCAGTTTAGTCGGGGGAGAGGTTGTTGGGTCGCAGTACTTC. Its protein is CASSLVGGEVVGSQYF.

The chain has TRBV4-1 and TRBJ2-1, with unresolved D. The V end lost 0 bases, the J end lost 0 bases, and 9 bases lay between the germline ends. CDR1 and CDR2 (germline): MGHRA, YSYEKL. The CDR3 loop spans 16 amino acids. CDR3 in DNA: TGCGCCAGCAGCCAAGAAATGGCTAGCTCCTACAATGAGCAGTTCTTC. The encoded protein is CASSQEMASSYNEQFF.

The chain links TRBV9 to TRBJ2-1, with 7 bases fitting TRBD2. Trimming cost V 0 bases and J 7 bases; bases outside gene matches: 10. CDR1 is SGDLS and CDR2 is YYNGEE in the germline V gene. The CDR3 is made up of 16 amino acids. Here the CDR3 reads CASSVDPAGDRNEQFF. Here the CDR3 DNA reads TGTGCCAGCAGCGTAGATCCGGCGGGAGATAGGAATGAGCAGTTCTTC.

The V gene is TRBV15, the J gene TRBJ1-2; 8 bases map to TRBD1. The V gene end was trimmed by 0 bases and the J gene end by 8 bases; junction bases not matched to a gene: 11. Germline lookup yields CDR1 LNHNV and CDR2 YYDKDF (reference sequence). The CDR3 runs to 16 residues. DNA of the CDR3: TGTGCCACCAGCAGAGATCTTCAGGGGGCGCGGGACGGCTACACCTTC. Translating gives CATSRDLQGARDGYTF.